What follows describes a single TCR beta chain. The antigen is not known. Only in-frame clones appear in the TCRdb table, and some are missing; sequencing was by immunoSEQ multiplex PCR. The sample records about 84,000 clones, approximately 91% being singletons. This entry comes from a study of cytomegalovirus exposure and HLA in healthy donors. Study-level results: Within the approximately 130 validation repertoires, first-cohort TCR clusters tended to co-occur, according to a later analysis. Cytomegalovirus association was listed for under 200 TCR beta chains.

The clonotype comes from a man aged 25 to 40 in good health and CMV-seronegative. The source material was PBMCs.

CDR3 sequence (DNA): TGTGCCAGCAGCCGCTCTATGAACACCGGGGAGCTGTTTTTT. Translation: CASSRSMNTGELFF. The V call is TRBV7-9, the J call TRBJ2-2, with D uncertain. The CDR3 extends over 14 amino acids. CDR1 and CDR2 from the germline V gene are SEHNR and FQNEAQ (reference sequence). Deletions cut 5 bases from V and 1 base from J, with 8 bases between.